This TCR beta chain was retrieved from a study of T cell repertoires in cytomegalovirus infection. Study details: Recently identified HLA-C-restricted CMV epitopes were among the peptides used. Public signatures in TCR beta pointed to CMV infection and matching HLA type. General study findings and limits: Cumulative public TCR beta family frequency identified carriers of CMV plus the relevant HLA.

Using its own MiXCR run on the reads, TCRdb lists one record per CDR3 protein. The repertoire holds 60,000 to 75,000 distinct CDR3 sequences, with less than 30% as singletons. Trimming removed 8 bases at V and 5 bases at J, with 21 bases between. This CDR3 spans 15 amino acids. Looked up from germline, CDR1 is MNHEY and CDR2 is SMNVEV (reference sequence). Remarks on this clonotype: Its antigen is undetermined.

The source of this sequence is a human donor in good health (CMV status not recorded). Some clones in this sample may be carry-over from other donors' samples. The source material was CD8+ T cells from cultured PBMCs, sampled from culture after CMV antigen stimulation. V gene TRBV27 combines with J gene TRBJ1-2; perhaps TRBD1 as D (5 bases). Here the CDR3 DNA reads TGTGCCAGCTATGGGGCAGAAGGTGGAAGGTATGGCTACACCTTC. Translating gives CASYGAEGGRYGYTF.